This T cell receptor beta chain stems from a study of neurological immune-mediated disorders. As for the cDNA, it was generated by 5'RACE with 10-nucleotide random UMIs. TCRdb redid the calling of the 5' RACE reads with MiXCR, one entry per CDR3 protein. The sample contains over 65,000 distinct CDR3 sequences, around a tenth of which appear only once. This clonotype was picked up a small number of times. The group of healthy controls was made up of people who were blood bank volunteers in Maryland, USA. Unsorted libraries came from 2 million PBMCs stored at -80 °C. Germline CDR1 MDHEN, CDR2 SYDVKM. The ends lost 7 bases at V and 4 bases at J; junction bases unmatched: 6. The CDR3 has 13 residues.

This clonotype was obtained from a man aged 50-59 years in good health. The rearrangement joins TRBV28 to TRBJ2-5; 7 bases agree with TRBD2. Sequencing was performed on PBMCs. The CDR3 DNA follows: TGTGCCAGCATTCCGAGACTAGCAGAGACCCAGTACTTC. As protein: CASIPRLAETQYF. The variable domain in full, completed from reference TRBV28 and TRBJ2-5, reads DVKVTQSSRYLVKRTGEKVFLECVQDMDHENMFWYRQDPGLGLRLIYFSYDVKMKEKGDIPEGYSVSREKKERFSLILESASTNQTSMYLCASIPRLAETQYFGPGTRLLVL.